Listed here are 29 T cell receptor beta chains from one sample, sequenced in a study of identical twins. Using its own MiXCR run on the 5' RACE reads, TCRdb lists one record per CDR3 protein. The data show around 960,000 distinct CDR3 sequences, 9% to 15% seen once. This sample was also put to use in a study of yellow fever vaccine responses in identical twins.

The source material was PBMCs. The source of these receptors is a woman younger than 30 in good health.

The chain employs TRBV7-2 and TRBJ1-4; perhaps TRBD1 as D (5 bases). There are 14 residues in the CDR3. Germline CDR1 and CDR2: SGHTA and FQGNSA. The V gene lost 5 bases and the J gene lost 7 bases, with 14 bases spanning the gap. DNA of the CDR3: TGTGCCAGCAGCCCCAGGGTGGGATTTGAAAAACTGTTTTTT. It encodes CASSPRVGFEKLFF.

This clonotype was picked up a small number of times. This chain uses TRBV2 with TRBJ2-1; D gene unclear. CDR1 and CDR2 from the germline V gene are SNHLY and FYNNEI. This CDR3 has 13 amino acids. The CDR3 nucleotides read TGTGCGTCCAACCCTCGAACCTACAATGAGCAGTTCTTC. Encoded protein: CASNPRTYNEQFF.

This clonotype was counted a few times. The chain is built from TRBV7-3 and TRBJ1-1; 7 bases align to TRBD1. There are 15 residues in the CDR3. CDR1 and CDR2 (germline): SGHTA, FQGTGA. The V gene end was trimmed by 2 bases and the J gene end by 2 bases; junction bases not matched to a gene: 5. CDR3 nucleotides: TGTGCCAGCAGCTTAGGGGACAGAAAAAACACTGAAGCTTTCTTT. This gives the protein CASSLGDRKNTEAFF.

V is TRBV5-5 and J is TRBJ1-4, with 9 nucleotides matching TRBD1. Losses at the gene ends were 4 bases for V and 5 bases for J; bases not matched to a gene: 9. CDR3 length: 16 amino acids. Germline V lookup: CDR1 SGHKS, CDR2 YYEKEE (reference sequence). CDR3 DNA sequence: TGTGCCAGCAGCCCATCGTTACAGGGGGCGAATGAAAAACTGTTTTTT. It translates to CASSPSLQGANEKLFF.

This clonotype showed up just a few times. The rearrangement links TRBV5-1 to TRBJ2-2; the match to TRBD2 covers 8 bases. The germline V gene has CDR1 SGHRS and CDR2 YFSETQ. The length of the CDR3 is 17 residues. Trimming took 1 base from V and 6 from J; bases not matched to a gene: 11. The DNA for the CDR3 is TGCGCCAGCAGCTTGCTCGCGGGAGGCCGGTGGGCCGGGGAGCTGTTTTTT. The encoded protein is CASSLLAGGRWAGELFF. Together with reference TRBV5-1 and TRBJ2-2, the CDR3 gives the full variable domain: KAGVTQTPRYLIKTRGQQVTLSCSPISGHRSVSWYQQTPGQGLQFLFEYFSETQRNKGNFPGRFSGRQFSNSRSEMNVSTLELGDSALYLCASSLLAGGRWAGELFFGEGSRLTVL.

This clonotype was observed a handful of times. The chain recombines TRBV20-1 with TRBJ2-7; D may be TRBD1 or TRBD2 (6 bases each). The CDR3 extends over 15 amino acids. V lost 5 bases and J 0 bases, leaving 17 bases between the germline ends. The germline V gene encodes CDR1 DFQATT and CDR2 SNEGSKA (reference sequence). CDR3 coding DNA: TGCAGTGCTTTTACAGTCGGGGGCAGCTCCTACGAGCAGTACGTC. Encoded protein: CSAFTVGGSSYEQYV.

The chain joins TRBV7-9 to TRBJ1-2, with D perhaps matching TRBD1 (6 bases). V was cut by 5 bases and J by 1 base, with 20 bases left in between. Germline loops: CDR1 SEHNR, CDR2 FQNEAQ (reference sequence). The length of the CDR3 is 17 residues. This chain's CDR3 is CASSDLISGTSNYGYTF. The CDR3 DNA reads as TGTGCCAGCAGCGATTTAATTTCCGGGACAAGTAACTATGGCTACACCTTC.

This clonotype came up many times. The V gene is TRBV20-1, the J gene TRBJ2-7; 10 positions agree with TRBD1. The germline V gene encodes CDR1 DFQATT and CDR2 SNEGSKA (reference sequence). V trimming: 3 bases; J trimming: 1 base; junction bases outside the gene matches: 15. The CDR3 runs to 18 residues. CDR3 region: CSARRRVKGQGISYEQYV. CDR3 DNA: TGCAGTGCTAGGCGACGCGTAAAGGGACAGGGGATTTCCTACGAGCAGTACGTC.

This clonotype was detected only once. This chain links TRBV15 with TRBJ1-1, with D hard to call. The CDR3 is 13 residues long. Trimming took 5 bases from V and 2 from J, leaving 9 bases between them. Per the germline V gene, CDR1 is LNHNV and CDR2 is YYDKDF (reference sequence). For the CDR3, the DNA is TGTGCCACCAGCGCTCGGATAAACACTGAAGCTTTCTTT. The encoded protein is CATSARINTEAFF.

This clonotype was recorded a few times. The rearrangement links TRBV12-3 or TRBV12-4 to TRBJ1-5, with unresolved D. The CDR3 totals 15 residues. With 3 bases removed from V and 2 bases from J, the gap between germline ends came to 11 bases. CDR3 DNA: TGTGCCAGCAGTTTGGTGGGCTTGGGCAATCAGCCCCAGCATTTT. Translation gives CASSLVGLGNQPQHF.

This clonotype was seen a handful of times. The CDR3 sequence: CASSLVRSLNNSPLHF. CDR3 nucleotides: TGTGCCAGCAGTTTGGTCAGGTCCCTCAATAATTCACCCCTCCACTTT. The chain combines TRBV27 with TRBJ1-6; D unclear. Between the trimmed V and J ends, which lost 3 bases and 5 bases, there was a span of 14 bases. This CDR3 comprises 16 residues. Germline CDR1 and CDR2: MNHEY and SMNVEV (reference sequence).

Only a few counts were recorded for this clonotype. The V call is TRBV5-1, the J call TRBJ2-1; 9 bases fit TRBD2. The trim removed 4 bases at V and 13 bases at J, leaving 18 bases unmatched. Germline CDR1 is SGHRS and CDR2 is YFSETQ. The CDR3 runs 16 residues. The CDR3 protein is CASSPDSGRTPSLQFF. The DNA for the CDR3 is TGCGCCAGCAGCCCAGATAGCGGGAGAACTCCCTCACTTCAGTTCTTC.

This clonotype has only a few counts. CDR3 sequence: CASSLVGQWSDEQYF. DNA for the CDR3: TGCGCCAGCAGCTTGGTTGGACAGTGGAGCGACGAGCAGTACTTC. This chain uses TRBV5-1 with TRBJ2-7; D might be TRBD1 (6 bases). The germline V gene encodes CDR1 SGHRS and CDR2 YFSETQ. The CDR3 covers 15 residues. V was shortened by 0 bases and J by 5 bases, with 15 bases between the two germline ends.

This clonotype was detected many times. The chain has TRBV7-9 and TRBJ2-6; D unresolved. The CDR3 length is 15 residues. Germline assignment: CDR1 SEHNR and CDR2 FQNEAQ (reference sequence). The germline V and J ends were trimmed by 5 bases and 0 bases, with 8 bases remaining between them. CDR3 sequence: CASSVQSSGANVLTF. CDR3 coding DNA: TGTGCCAGCAGCGTACAGAGCTCTGGGGCCAACGTCCTGACTTTC.

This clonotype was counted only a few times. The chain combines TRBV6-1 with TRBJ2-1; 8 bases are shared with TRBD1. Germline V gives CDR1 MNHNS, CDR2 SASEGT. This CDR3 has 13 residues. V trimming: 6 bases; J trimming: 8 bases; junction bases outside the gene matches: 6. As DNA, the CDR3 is TGTGCCAGCAGCTGGACAGGGTTCGATGAGCAGTTCTTC. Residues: CASSWTGFDEQFF.

The CDR3 sequence: CATSRQGWGDQPQHF. The DNA for the CDR3 is TGTGCCACCAGCAGACAGGGCTGGGGGGATCAGCCCCAGCATTTT. V gene TRBV15 combines with J gene TRBJ1-5, with a weak D call TRBD1 (5 bases). The CDR3 is made up of 15 amino acids. CDR1 is LNHNV and CDR2 is YYDKDF in the germline V gene (reference sequence). V dropped 2 bases and J dropped 5 bases, with 13 bases sitting between them.

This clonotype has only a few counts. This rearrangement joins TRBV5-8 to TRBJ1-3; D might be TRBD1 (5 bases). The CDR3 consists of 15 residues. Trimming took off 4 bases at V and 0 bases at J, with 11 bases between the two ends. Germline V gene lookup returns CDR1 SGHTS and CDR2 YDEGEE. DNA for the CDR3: TGTGCCAGCAGCCCGGGACTCGCCTCTGGAAACACCATATATTTT. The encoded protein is CASSPGLASGNTIYF.

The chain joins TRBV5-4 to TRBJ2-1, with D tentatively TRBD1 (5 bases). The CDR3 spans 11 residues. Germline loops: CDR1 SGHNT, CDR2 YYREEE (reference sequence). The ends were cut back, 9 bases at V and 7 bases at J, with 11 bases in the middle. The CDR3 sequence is CATWKGNEQFF. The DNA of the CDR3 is TGTGCCACCTGGAAGGGGAATGAGCAGTTCTTC.

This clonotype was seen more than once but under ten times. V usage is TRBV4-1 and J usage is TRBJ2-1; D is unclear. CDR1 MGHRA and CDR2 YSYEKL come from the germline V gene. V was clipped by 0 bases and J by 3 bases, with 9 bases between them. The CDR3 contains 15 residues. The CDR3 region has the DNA TGCGCCAGCAGCCAAGAACCACAACTCTACAATGAGCAGTTCTTC. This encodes CASSQEPQLYNEQFF.

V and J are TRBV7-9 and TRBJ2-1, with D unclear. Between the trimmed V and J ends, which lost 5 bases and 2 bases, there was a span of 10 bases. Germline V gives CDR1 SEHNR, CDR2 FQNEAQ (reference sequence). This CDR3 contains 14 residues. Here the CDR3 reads CASSAASAYNEQFF. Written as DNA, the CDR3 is TGTGCCAGCAGCGCGGCTAGTGCCTACAATGAGCAGTTCTTC.

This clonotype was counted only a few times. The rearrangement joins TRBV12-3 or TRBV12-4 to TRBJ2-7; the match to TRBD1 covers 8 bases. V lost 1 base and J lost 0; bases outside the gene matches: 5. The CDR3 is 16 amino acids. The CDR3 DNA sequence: TGTGCCAGCAGTTTAGGGGGGACAGGAGCCTCCTACGAGCAGTACTTC. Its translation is CASSLGGTGASYEQYF.

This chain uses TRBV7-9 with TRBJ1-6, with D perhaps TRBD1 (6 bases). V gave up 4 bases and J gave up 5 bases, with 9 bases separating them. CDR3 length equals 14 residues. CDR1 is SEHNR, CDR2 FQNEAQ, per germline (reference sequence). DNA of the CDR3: TGTGCCAGCAGCTCCGGGACAAATAATTCACCCCTCCACTTT. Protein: CASSSGTNNSPLHF. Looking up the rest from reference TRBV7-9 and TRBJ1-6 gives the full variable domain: DTGVSQNPRHKITKRGQNVTFRCDPISEHNRLYWYRQTLGQGPEFLTYFQNEAQLEKSRLLSDRFSAERPKGSFSTLEIQRTEQGDSAMYLCASSSGTNNSPLHFGNGTRLTVT.

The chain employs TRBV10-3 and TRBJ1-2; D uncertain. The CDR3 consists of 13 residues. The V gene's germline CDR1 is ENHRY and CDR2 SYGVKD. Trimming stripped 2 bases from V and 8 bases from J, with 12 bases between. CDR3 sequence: CAISETVLGGYTF. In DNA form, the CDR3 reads TGTGCCATCAGTGAGACGGTCCTCGGAGGCTACACCTTC.

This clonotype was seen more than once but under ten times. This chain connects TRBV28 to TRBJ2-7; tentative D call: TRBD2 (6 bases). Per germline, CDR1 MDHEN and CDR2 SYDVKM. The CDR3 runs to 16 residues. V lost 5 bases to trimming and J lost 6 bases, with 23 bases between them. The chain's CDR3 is CASSLTGAGLLGEQYF. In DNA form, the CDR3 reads TGTGCCAGCAGTCTGACTGGCGCGGGGTTGTTAGGCGAGCAGTACTTC.

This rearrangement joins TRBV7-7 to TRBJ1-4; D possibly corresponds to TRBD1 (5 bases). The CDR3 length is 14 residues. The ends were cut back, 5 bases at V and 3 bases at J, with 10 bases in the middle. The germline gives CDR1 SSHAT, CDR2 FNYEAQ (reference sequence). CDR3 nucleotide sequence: TGTGCCAGCAGCGCAGGAGGGGCTAATGAAAAACTGTTTTTT. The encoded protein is CASSAGGANEKLFF. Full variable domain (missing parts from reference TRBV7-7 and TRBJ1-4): GAGVSQSPRYKVTKRGQDVTLRCDPISSHATLYWYQQALGQGPEFLTYFNYEAQPDKSGLPSDRFSAERPEGSISTLTIQRTEQRDSAMYRCASSAGGANEKLFFGSGTQLSVL.

In DNA form, the CDR3 reads TGTGCCAGCACTAAGGACTCAGGGGGGCGAATAGTTAAGCAGTTCTTC. Its translation: CASTKDSGGRIVKQFF. The chain joins TRBV12-3 or TRBV12-4 to TRBJ2-1; the D gene is possibly TRBD1 (7 bases). Deletions cut 7 bases from V and 11 bases from J, with 27 bases between. The CDR3 covers 16 residues.

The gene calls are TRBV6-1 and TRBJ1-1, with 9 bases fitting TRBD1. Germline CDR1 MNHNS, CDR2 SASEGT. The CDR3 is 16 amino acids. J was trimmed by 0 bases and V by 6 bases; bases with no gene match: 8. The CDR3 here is CASRTGTGNMNTEAFF. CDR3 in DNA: TGTGCCAGCAGGACCGGGACAGGGAACATGAACACTGAAGCTTTCTTT.

The CDR3 DNA sequence: TGTGCCATCAGCCCAGGGGGGACTAACTATGGCTACACCTTC. It codes for CAISPGGTNYGYTF. The genes are TRBV10-3 and TRBJ1-2, with 7 bases aligning to TRBD1. The CDR3 runs 14 residues. J was trimmed by 0 bases and V by 6 bases; bases with no gene match: 4. Germline V gives CDR1 ENHRY, CDR2 SYGVKD.

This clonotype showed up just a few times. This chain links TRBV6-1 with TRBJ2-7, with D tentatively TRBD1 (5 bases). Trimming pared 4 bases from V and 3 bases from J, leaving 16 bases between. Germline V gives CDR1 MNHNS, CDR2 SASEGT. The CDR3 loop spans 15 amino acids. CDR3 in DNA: TGTGCCAGCAGTGCCACCCTGGACATCTACTACGAGCAGTACGTC. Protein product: CASSATLDIYYEQYV.